This note documents a single TCR beta chain sequence. Its antigen remains unknown. Trimming shortened V by 6 bases and J by 1 base, and 18 bases separated the two germline ends. This CDR3 region has 16 residues. The germline V gene has CDR1 LGHNA and CDR2 YSLEER. Those who donated were healthy bone marrow donors. Although they were nominally healthy when sampled, donors likely had unrecorded immune exposures. The PCR had 60 Vbeta and 13 Jbeta primers. Repertoires were generated with immunoSEQ multiplex PCR, while TCRdb's copy carries only in-frame clones and drops some. Recorded for this sample: tens of thousands of clones. The sample originates from a study of cytomegalovirus exposure and HLA in healthy donors. Study-wide results and caveats: It was 150 or so TCR beta chains that were listed as cytomegalovirus-associated.

Sequencing was carried out using PBMCs. This TCR came from a male donor in good health and CMV-seronegative. The chain has TRBV4-3 and TRBJ1-2, with D perhaps matching TRBD1 (6 bases). The CDR3 is CASSIQGSGLNYGYTF. The DNA for the CDR3 is TGCGCCAGCAGTATACAGGGCAGCGGCCTTAACTATGGCTACACCTTC.